These 12 T cell receptor beta chains were all obtained from the same sample, sequenced in a study of T cells after yellow fever vaccination. In TCRdb, the 5' RACE reads were re-called with MiXCR into one record per CDR3 protein. The sample includes about 68,000 distinct CDR3 sequences, just over 6.5% seen only once; the top ten take 35% to 40%. The specimen was CD8+ T cells sorted from PBMCs, collected around 45 days after the first yellow fever vaccination. The receptors were gathered from a man between 18 and 35 years old who received the YFV17D yellow fever vaccine.

This clonotype was counted at least ten times. This chain links TRBV3-1 with TRBJ2-4; 8 bases map to TRBD1. CDR3 length equals 15 residues. Germline V gene lookup returns CDR1 LGHDT and CDR2 YNNKEL (reference sequence). The ends lost 3 bases at V and 7 bases at J; junction bases unmatched: 8. The CDR3 bases are TGTGCCAGCAGCCAGACCGGGCAGGGGGCGAACATTCAGTACTTC. It translates to CASSQTGQGANIQYF.

This clonotype was picked up a small number of times. The chain couples TRBV9 to TRBJ2-6; perhaps TRBD1 as D (6 bases). Germline V gives CDR1 SGDLS, CDR2 YYNGEE. The CDR3 consists of 15 residues. Trimming stripped 3 bases from V and 2 bases from J, with 9 bases between. CDR3 protein: CASSAEGAGANVLTF. The DNA for the CDR3 is TGTGCCAGCAGCGCCGAGGGGGCTGGGGCCAACGTCCTGACTTTC.

This clonotype was found many times. The chain has TRBV6-4 and TRBJ2-3; D unclear. The CDR3 has 13 amino acids. Between the trimmed V and J ends, which lost 5 bases and 3 bases, there was a span of 9 bases. Germline CDR1 is MRHNA and CDR2 is SNTAGT. CDR3 in DNA: TGTGCCAGCAGTCAAAGGGATACAGATACGCAGTATTTT. This codes for CASSQRDTDTQYF.

The chain couples TRBV5-1 to TRBJ2-7; D possibly corresponds to TRBD1 (6 bases). The CDR3 is 16 residues long. Per germline, CDR1 SGHRS and CDR2 YFSETQ. Trimming left V 4 bases short and J 6 bases short, with 23 bases between. Here the CDR3 reads CASSLALVSGALEQYF. For the CDR3, the DNA is TGCGCCAGCAGCCTGGCCTTAGTATCAGGGGCCCTCGAGCAGTACTTC.

This clonotype has a handful of counts. The V call is TRBV27, the J call TRBJ1-1, with D perhaps matching TRBD1 (5 bases). The CDR3 length is 14 residues. Germline V gene lookup returns CDR1 MNHEY and CDR2 SMNVEV (reference sequence). The V end was cut by 2 bases, the J end by 1 base, with 8 bases between. In DNA form, the CDR3 reads TGTGCCAGCAGTTTACGCAGGGAGAACACTGAAGCTTTCTTT. Translation gives CASSLRRENTEAFF.

This clonotype was counted only a few times. This chain uses TRBV4-1 with TRBJ2-7, with 7 bases identical to TRBD2. There are 15 residues in the CDR3. V shed 1 base, J shed 3 bases, and the junction held 6 bases outside the gene matches. Germline-derived CDR1 and CDR2 are MGHRA and YSYEKL. CDR3 sequence: CASSQAASGDYEQYF. As DNA, the CDR3 is TGCGCCAGCAGCCAAGCAGCTAGCGGCGACTACGAGCAGTACTTC.

A note on this clonotype: A much larger clonotype is one base distant, so this may be a read error. The chain links TRBV7-9 to TRBJ2-1; no reliable D call. The length of the CDR3 is 11 residues. From germline, CDR1 is SEHNR and CDR2 FQNEAQ (reference sequence). With 5 bases removed from V and 10 bases from J, the gap between germline ends came to 9 bases. CDR3 DNA: TGTGCCAGCAGCACACATAGGGAGCAGTTCTTC. The encoded protein is CASSTHREQFF. The whole variable domain, filled in from reference TRBV7-9 and TRBJ2-1, reads DTGVSQNPRHKITKRGQNVTFRCDPISEHNRLYWYRQTLGQGPEFLTYFQNEAQLEKSRLLSDRFSAERPKGSFSTLEIQRTEQGDSAMYLCASSTHREQFFGPGTRLTVL.

The chain is built from TRBV19 and TRBJ2-3, with unresolved D. V was pared by 4 bases and J by 2 bases, with 7 bases between. The CDR3 extends over 13 amino acids. Germline CDR1 is LNHDA and CDR2 is SQIVND (reference sequence). CDR3 in DNA: TGTGCCAGTAGTACCCAGGCCACAGATACGCAGTATTTT. This codes for CASSTQATDTQYF.

This clonotype has a count of ten or more. The chain has TRBV4-1 and TRBJ2-3, with 11 bases that match TRBD2. In germline, CDR1 is MGHRA, CDR2 YSYEKL. The V and J ends lost 0 bases and 5 bases, in that order; junction bases with no gene match: 10. The length of the CDR3 is 18 residues. The CDR3: CASSQDLAGGLRGDTQYF. The CDR3 bases are TGCGCCAGCAGCCAAGACCTAGCGGGGGGACTTCGGGGAGATACGCAGTATTTT.

The rearrangement joins TRBV21-1 to TRBJ2-7; the table's D gene call, TRBD1, was not cross checked with the DNA. TRBV21-1 is shown as a pseudogene. This CDR3 has 14 amino acids. CDR3 in amino acids: CASREVGATYEQYF. Written as DNA, the CDR3 is TGTGCCAGCAGAGAGGTGGGGGCCACCTACGAGCAGTACTTC.

This chain joins TRBV7-8 and TRBJ2-1, with 12 bases fitting TRBD2. Unmatched junction bases numbered 7, after V lost 3 bases and J lost 10 bases. Germline CDR1 SGHVS, CDR2 FQNEAQ. The CDR3 spans 15 residues. In nucleotides, the CDR3 is TGTGCCAGCAGCTTCACTAGCGGGGGGATGGGGGAGCAGTTCTTC. Translating gives CASSFTSGGMGEQFF.

This clonotype was found many times. The chain has TRBV2 and TRBJ2-4, with D perhaps matching TRBD2 (5 bases). CDR1 is SNHLY and CDR2 is FYNNEI in the germline V gene. V shed 7 bases and J shed 1 base, with 14 bases lying between them. This CDR3 contains 15 residues. The CDR3 DNA follows: TGTGCCAGCACGTCGGGGATTGGTGCCAAAAACATTCAGTACTTC. This sequence encodes CASTSGIGAKNIQYF.